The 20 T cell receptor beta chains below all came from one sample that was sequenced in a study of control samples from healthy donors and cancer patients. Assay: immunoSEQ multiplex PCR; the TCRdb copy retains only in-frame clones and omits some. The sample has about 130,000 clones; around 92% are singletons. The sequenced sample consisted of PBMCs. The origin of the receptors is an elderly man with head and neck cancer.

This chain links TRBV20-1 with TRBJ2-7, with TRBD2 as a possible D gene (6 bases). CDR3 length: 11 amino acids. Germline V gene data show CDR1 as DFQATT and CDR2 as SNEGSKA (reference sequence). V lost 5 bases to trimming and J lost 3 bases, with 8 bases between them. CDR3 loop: CSARGIYEQYF. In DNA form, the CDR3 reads TGCAGTGCTCGGGGGATCTACGAGCAGTACTTC.

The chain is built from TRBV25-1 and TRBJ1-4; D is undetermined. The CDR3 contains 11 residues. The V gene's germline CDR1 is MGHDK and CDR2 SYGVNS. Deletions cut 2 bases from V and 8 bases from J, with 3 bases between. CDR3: CASSEREKLFF. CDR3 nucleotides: TGTGCCAGCAGTGAACGGGAAAAACTGTTTTTT.

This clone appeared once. The CDR3 loop reads CASSSGTVFAGNTIYF. Here the CDR3 DNA reads TGTGCCAGCTCATCCGGGACAGTGTTTGCTGGAAACACCATATATTTT. J is TRBJ1-3 and V is TRBV6-6; 7 bases are shared with TRBD1. V shed 8 bases and J 2 bases; nucleotides not matched to a gene: 12. This CDR3 region has 16 residues. CDR1 is MNHNY and CDR2 is SVGAGI in the germline V gene (reference sequence).

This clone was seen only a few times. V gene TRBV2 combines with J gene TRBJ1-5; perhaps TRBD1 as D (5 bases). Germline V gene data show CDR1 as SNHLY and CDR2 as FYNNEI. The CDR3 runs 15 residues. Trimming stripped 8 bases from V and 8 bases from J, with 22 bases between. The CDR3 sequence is CASRRDGGGIEPQHF. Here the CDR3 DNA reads TGTGCCAGCCGTCGAGACGGTGGGGGAATTGAGCCCCAGCATTTT.

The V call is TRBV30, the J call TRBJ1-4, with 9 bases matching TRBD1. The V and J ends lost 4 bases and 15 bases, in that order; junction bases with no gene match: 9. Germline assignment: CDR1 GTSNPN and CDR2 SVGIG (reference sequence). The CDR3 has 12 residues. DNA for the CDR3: TGTGCCTGGAACCAGGGACAGGGTCAATTGTTTTTT. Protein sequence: CAWNQGQGQLFF.

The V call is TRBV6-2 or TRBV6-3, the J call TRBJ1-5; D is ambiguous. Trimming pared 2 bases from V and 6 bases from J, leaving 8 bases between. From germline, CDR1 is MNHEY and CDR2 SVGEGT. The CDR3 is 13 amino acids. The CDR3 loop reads CASSYDRFQPQHF. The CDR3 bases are TGTGCCAGCAGTTACGATCGGTTTCAGCCCCAGCATTTT.

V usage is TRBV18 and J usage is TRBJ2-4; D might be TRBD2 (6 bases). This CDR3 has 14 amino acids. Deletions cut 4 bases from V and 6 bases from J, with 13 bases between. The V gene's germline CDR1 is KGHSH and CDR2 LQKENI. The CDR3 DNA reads TGTGCCAGCTCACTTAGTCAGGGAGGAAACATTCAGTACTTC. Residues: CASSLSQGGNIQYF.

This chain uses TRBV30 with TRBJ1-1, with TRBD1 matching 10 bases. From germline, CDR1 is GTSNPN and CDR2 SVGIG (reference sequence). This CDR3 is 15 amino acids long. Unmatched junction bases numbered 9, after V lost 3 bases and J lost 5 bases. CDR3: CAWRTPGQGWTEAFF. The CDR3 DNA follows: TGTGCCTGGAGAACTCCGGGACAGGGGTGGACTGAAGCTTTCTTT.

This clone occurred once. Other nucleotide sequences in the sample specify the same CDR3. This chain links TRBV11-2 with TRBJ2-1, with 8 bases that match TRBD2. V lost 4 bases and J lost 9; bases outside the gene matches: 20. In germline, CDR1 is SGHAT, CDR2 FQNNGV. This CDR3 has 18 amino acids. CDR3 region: CASSSRAGGLGWVSEQFF. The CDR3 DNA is TGTGCCAGCAGCTCCCGGGCGGGGGGTCTGGGTTGGGTTAGTGAGCAGTTCTTC. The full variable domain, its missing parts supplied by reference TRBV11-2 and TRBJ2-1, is EAGVAQSPRYKIIEKRQSVAFWCNPISGHATLYWYQQILGQGPKLLIQFQNNGVVDDSQLPKDRFSAERLKGVDSTLKIQPAKLEDSAVYLCASSSRAGGLGWVSEQFFGPGTRLTVL.

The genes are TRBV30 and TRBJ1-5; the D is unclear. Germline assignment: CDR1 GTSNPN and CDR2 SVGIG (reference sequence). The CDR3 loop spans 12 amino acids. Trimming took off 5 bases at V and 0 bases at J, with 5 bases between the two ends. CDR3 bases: TGTGCCTGGGCATATAGCAATCAGCCCCAGCATTTT. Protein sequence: CAWAYSNQPQHF.

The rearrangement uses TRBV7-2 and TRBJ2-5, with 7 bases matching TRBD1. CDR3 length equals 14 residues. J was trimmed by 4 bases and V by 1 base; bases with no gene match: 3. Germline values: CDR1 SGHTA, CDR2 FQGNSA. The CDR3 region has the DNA TGTGCCAGCAGCTTAGGTACAGGGGTAGAGACCCAGTACTTC. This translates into CASSLGTGVETQYF.

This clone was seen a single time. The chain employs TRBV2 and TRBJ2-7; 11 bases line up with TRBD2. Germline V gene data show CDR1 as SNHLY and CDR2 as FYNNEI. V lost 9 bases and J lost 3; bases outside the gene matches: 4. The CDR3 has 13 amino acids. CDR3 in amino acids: CASQTSGDYEQYF. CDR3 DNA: TGTGCCAGTCAGACTAGCGGGGACTACGAGCAGTACTTC.

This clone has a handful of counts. The CDR3 region is CATSSDRGREKLFF. CDR3 in DNA: TGTGCCACCAGCAGCGACAGGGGGCGTGAAAAACTGTTTTTT. The chain recombines TRBV15 with TRBJ1-4; TRBD1 matches at 10 bases. The germline V gene encodes CDR1 LNHNV and CDR2 YYDKDF (reference sequence). The CDR3 runs to 14 residues. J lost 7 bases, V lost 3 bases, and 2 bases had no gene match.

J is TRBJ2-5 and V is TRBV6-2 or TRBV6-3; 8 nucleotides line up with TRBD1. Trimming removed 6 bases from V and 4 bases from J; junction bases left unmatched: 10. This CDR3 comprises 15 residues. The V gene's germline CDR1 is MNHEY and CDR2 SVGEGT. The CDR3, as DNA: TGTGCCAGCAGCCCTACAGGGGGATTTCTAGAGACCCAGTACTTC. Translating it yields CASSPTGGFLETQYF.

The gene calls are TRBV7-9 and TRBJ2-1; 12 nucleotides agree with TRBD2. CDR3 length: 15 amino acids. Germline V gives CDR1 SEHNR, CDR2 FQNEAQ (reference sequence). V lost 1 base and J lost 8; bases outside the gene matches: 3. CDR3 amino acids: CASSLVLAGGDEQFF. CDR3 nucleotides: TGTGCCAGCAGCTTAGTGCTAGCGGGAGGGGATGAGCAGTTCTTC. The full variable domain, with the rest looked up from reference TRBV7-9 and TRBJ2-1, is DTGVSQNPRHKITKRGQNVTFRCDPISEHNRLYWYRQTLGQGPEFLTYFQNEAQLEKSRLLSDRFSAERPKGSFSTLEIQRTEQGDSAMYLCASSLVLAGGDEQFFGPGTRLTVL.

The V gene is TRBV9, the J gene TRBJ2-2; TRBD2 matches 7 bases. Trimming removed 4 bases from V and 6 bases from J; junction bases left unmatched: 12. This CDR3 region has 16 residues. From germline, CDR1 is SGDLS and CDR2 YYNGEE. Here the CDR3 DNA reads TGTGCCAGCAGCCCCGTGGGAGGGTTAAATCCCGGGGAGCTGTTTTTT. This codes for CASSPVGGLNPGELFF.

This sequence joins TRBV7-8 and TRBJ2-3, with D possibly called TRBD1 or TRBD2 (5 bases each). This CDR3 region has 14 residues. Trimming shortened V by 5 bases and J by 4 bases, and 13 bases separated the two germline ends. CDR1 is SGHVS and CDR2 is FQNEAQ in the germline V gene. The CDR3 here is CASSPTRGPDTQYF. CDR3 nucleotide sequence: TGTGCCAGCAGCCCTACTAGGGGCCCAGATACGCAGTATTTT.

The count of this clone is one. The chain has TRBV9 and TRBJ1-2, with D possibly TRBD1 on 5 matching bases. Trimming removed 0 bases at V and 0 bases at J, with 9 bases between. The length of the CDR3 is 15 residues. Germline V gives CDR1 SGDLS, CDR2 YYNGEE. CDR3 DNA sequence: TGTGCCAGCAGCGTAGGAGGGGCCACTAACTATGGCTACACCTTC. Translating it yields CASSVGGATNYGYTF.

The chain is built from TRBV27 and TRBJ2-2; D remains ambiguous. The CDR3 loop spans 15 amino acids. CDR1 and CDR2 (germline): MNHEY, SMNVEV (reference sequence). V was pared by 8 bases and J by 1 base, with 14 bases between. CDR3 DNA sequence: TGTGCCAGCCGCTCTCTGGGCGGGAACACCGGGGAGCTGTTTTTT. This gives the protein CASRSLGGNTGELFF.

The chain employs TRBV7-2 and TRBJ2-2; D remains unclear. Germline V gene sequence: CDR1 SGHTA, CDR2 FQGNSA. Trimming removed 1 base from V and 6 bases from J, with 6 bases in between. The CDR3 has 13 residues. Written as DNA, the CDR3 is TGTGCCAGCAGCTTAGAGGCGGCCGGGGAGCTGTTTTTT. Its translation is CASSLEAAGELFF.